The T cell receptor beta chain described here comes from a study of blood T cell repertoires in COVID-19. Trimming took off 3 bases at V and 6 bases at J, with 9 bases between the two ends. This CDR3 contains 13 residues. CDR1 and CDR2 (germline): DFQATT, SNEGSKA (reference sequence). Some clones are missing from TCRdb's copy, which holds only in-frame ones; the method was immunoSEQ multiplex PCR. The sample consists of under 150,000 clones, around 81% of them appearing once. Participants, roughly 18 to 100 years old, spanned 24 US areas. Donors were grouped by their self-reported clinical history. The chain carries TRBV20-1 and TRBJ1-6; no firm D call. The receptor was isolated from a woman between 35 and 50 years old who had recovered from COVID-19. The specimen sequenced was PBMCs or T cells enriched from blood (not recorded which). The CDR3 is CSASTGVNSPLHF. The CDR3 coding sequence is TGCAGTGCTAGTACCGGGGTTAATTCACCCCTCCACTTT.